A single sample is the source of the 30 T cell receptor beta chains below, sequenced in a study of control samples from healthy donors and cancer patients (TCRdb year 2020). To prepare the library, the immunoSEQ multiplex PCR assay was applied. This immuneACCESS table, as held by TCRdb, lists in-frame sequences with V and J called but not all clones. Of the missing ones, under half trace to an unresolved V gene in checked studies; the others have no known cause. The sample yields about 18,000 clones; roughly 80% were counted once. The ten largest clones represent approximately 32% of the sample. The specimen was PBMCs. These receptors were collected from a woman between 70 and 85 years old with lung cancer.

The CDR3 nucleotides are TGTGCCAGCAGCCAAGACGGGACTAGCGTCGCTCTTAATGAGCAGTTCTTC. As protein: CASSQDGTSVALNEQFF. This chain joins TRBV3-1 (or the pseudogene TRBV3-2) and TRBJ2-1; 10 bases are a match to TRBD2. The CDR3 covers 17 residues. After removal of 0 bases from V and 7 bases from J, the junction contained 9 bases not matched to a gene. The germline gives CDR1 LGHDT, CDR2 YNNKEL (reference sequence).

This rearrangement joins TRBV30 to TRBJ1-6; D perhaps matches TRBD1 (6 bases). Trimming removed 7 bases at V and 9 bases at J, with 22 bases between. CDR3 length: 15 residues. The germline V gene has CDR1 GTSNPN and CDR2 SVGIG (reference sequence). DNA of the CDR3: TGTGCCTTAAAGGACAGCCGAAATGGAGGTTCACCCCTCCACTTT. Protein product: CALKDSRNGGSPLHF.

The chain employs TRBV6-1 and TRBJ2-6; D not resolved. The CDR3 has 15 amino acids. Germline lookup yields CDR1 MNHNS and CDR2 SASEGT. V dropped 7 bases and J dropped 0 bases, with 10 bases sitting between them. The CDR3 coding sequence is TGTGCCAGCACTGAGGCCCACTCTGGGGCCAACGTCCTGACTTTC. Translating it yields CASTEAHSGANVLTF.

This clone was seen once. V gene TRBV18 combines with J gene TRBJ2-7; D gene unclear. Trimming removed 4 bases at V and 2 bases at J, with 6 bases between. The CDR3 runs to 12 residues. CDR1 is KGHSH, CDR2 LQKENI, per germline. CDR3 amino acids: CASSREPYEQYF. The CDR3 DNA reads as TGTGCCAGCTCACGTGAACCCTACGAGCAGTACTTC.

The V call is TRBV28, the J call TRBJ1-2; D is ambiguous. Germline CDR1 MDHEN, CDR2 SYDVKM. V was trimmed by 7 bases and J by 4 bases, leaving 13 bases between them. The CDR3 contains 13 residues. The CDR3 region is CASTEDRTYGYTF. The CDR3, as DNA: TGTGCCAGCACTGAGGACCGCACCTATGGCTACACCTTC.

CDR3 in amino acids: CSASSLPPAYEQYF. CDR3 nucleotides: TGCAGTGCTAGTTCCCTCCCGCCAGCATACGAGCAGTACTTC. The rearrangement links TRBV20-1 to TRBJ2-7; D not resolved. The CDR3 contains 14 residues. V dropped 3 bases and J dropped 4 bases, with 16 bases sitting between them. Germline CDR1 and CDR2: DFQATT and SNEGSKA (reference sequence).

The CDR3 DNA is TGTGCCAGCAGCCAACTTAAAGGGAAGACTGAAGCTTTCTTT. The encoded protein is CASSQLKGKTEAFF. This chain uses TRBV4-2 with TRBJ1-1; D is ambiguous. The CDR3 totals 14 residues. CDR1 LGHNA and CDR2 YNFKEQ come from the germline V gene. Deletions cut 2 bases from V and 5 bases from J, with 12 bases between.

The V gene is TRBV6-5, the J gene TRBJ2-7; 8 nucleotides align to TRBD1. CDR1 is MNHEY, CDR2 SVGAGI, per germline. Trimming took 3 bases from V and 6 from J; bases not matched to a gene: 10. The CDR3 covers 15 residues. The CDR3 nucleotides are TGTGCCAGCAGTTATTTTCTTGGACAGGGTGTCGAGCAGTACTTC. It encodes CASSYFLGQGVEQYF.

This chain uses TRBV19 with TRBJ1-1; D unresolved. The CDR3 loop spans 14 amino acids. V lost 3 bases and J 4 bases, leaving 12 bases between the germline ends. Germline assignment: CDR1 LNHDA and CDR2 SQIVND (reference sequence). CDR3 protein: CASSMGVKVTEAFF. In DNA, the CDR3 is TGTGCCAGTAGTATGGGAGTAAAGGTCACTGAAGCTTTCTTT.

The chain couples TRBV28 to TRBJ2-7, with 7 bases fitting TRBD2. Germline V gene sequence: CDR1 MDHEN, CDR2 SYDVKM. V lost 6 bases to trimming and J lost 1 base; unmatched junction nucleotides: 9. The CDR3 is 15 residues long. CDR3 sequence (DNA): TGTGCCAGCAGCTCCCCGGCGGGAGAGTCCTACGAGCAGTACTTC. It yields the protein CASSSPAGESYEQYF.

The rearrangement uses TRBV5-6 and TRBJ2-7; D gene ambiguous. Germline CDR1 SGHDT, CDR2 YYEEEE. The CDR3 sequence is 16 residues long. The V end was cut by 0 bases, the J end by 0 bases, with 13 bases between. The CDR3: CASSLGFGPSSYEQYF. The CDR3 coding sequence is TGTGCCAGCAGCTTGGGGTTCGGGCCGAGCTCCTACGAGCAGTACTTC.

The CDR3 DNA follows: TGTGCCAGCAGTTTTCCCCGAACTCAACCTGAAAAACTGTTTTTT. Translation gives CASSFPRTQPEKLFF. This sequence joins TRBV27 and TRBJ1-4, with D hard to call. The CDR3 is made up of 15 amino acids. Germline CDR1 is MNHEY and CDR2 is SMNVEV (reference sequence). Trimming left V 3 bases short and J 7 bases short, with 15 bases between.

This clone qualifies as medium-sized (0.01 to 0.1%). CDR3 protein: CASSQGLDLPGELFF. The CDR3 DNA follows: TGTGCCAGCAGCCAAGGACTAGATCTGCCCGGGGAGCTGTTTTTT. The chain couples TRBV3-1 (or the pseudogene TRBV3-2) to TRBJ2-2, with TRBD2 as a possible D gene (6 bases). V lost 1 base to trimming and J lost 6 bases, with 12 bases between them. Germline values: CDR1 LGHDT, CDR2 YNNKEL (reference sequence). The CDR3 covers 15 residues.

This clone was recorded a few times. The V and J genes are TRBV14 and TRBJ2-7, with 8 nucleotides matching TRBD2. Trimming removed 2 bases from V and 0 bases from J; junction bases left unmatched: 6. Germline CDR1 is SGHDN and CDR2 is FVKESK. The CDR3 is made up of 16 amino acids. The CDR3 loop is CASSQYTAGVSYEQYF. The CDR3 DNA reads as TGTGCCAGCAGCCAATATACAGCGGGGGTCTCCTACGAGCAGTACTTC.

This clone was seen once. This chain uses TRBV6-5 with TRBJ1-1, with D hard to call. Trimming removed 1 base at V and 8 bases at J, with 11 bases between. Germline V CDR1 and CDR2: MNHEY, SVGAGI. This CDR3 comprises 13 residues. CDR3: CASSYFFDGEAFF. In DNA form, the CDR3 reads TGTGCCAGCAGTTACTTTTTTGACGGCGAAGCTTTCTTT.

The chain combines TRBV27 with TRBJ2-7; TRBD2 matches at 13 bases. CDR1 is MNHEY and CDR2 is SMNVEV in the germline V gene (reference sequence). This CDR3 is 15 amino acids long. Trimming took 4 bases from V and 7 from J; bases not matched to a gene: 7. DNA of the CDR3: TGTGCCAGCAGTTATCGGACTAGCGGGAGTGAAGAGCAGTACTTC. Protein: CASSYRTSGSEEQYF.

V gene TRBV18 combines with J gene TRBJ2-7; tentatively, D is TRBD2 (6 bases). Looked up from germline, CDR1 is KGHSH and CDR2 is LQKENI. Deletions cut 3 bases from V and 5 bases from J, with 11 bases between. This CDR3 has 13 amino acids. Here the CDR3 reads CASSPRDGDEQYF. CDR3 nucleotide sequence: TGTGCCAGCTCACCGCGGGACGGAGACGAGCAGTACTTC.

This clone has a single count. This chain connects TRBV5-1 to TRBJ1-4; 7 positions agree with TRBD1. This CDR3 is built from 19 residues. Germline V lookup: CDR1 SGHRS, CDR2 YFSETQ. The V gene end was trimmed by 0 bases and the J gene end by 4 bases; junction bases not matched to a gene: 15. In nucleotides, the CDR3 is TGCGCCAGCAGCTTGGGGCAGGGGGGAAGGACCCCGCTTAATGAAAAACTGTTTTTT. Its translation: CASSLGQGGRTPLNEKLFF.

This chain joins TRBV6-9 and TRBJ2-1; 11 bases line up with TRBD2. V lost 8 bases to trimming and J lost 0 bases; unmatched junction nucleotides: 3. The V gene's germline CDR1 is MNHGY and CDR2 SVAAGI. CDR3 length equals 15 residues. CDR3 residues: CASPTSGASYNEQFF. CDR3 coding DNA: TGTGCCAGCCCGACTAGCGGGGCCTCCTACAATGAGCAGTTCTTC.

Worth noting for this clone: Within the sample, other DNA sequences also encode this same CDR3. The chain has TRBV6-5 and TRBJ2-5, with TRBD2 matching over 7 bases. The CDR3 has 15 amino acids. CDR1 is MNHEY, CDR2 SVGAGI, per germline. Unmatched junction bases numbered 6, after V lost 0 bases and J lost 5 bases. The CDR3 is CASSYSAGAEETQYF. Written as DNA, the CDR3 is TGTGCCAGCAGTTACTCGGCGGGAGCGGAGGAGACCCAGTACTTC.

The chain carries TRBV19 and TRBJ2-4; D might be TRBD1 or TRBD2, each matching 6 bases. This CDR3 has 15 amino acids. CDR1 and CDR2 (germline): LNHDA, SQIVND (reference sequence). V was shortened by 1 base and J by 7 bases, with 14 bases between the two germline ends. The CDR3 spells CASSIGAGGVNIQYF. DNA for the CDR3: TGTGCCAGTAGTATAGGAGCCGGGGGCGTCAACATTCAGTACTTC.

The CDR3 sequence is CASSPDTGYLGYTF. CDR3 nucleotide sequence: TGTGCCAGCAGCCCAGACACAGGGTATCTTGGCTACACCTTC. The V call is TRBV6-6, the J call TRBJ1-2, with a weak D call TRBD1 (6 bases). Trimming stripped 6 bases from V and 7 bases from J, with 18 bases between. Germline CDR1 reads MNHNY; CDR2 reads SVGAGI (reference sequence). This CDR3 is 14 amino acids long.

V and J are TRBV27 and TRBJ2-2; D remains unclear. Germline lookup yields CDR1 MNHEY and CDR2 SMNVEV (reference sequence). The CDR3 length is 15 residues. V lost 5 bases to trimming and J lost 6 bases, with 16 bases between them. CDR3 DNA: TGTGCCAGCAGTCCTAACCTCCTAGACCCCGGGGAGCTGTTTTTT. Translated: CASSPNLLDPGELFF.

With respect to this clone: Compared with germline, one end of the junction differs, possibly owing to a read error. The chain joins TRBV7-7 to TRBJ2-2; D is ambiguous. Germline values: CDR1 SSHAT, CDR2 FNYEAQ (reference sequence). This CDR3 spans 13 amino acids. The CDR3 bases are TGTGCTAGCAGCCCTACGCGTGTCGGGGAGCTGTTTTTT. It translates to CASSPTRVGELFF.

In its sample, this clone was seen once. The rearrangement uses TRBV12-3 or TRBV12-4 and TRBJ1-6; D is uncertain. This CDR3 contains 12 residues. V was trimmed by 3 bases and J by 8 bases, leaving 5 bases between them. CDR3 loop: CASSFMDSPLHF. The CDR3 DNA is TGTGCCAGCAGTTTCATGGATTCACCCCTCCACTTT.

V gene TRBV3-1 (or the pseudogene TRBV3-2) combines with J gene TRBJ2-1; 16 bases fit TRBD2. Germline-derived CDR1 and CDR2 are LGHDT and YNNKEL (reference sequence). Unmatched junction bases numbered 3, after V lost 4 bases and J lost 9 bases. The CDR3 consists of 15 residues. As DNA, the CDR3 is TGTGCCAGCAGCCCGGGACTAGCGGGAGGGAGTGAGCAGTTCTTC. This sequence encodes CASSPGLAGGSEQFF.

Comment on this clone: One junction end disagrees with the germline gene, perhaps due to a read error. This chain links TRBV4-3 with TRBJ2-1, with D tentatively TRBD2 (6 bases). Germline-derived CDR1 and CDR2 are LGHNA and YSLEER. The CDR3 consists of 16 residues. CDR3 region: CASSQVSGTSYNEQFF. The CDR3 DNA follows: TGCGCCAGCAGTCAAGTCTCGGGGACTTCCTACAATGAGCAGTTCTTC.

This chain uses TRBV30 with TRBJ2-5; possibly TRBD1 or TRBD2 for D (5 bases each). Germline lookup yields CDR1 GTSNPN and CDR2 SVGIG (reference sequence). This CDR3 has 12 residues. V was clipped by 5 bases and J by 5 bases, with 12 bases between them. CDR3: CAWGGDRETQYF. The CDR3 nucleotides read TGTGCCTGGGGGGGAGACCGGGAGACCCAGTACTTC.

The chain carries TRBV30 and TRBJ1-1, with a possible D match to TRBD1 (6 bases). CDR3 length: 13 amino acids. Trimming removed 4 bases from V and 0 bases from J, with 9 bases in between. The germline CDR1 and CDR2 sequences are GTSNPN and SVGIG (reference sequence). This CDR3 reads CAWKGGMNTEAFF. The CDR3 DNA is TGTGCCTGGAAGGGGGGAATGAACACTGAAGCTTTCTTT.

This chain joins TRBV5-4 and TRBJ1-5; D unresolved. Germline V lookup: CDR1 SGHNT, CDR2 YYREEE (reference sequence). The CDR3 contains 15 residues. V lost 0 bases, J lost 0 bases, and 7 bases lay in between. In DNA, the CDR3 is TGTGCCAGCAGCTTGGGACATTTTAGCAATCAGCCCCAGCATTTT. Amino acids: CASSLGHFSNQPQHF.